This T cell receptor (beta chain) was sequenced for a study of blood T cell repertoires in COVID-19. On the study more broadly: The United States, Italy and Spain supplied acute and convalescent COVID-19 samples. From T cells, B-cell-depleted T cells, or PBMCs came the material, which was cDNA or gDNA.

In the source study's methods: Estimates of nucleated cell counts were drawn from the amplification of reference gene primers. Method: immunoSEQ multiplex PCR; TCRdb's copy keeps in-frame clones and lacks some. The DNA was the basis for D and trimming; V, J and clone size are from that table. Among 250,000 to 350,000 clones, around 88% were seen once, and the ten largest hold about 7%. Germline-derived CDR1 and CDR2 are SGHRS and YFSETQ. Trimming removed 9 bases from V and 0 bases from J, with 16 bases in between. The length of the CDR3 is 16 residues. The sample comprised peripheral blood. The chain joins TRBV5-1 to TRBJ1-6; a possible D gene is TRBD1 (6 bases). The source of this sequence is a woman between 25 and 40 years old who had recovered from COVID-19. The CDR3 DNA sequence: TGCGCCATTGAGACAGGCGGTCGCTCCTATAATTCACCCCTCCACTTT. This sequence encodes CAIETGGRSYNSPLHF.